This record concerns one TCR beta chain sequence. Its antigen is not known. The data were taken from a study of T cell therapy after organ transplantation. Study overall: T cells were expanded about 14 days with 30 CMV class I/II epitopes.

The CDR3 length is 14 residues. The V gene lost 4 bases and the J gene lost 1 base, with 10 bases spanning the gap. Germline V gene lookup returns CDR1 GTSNPN and CDR2 SVGIG (reference sequence). Described time point: 20-29 weeks after completion of therapy. Study-level results: In nonresponders, large pretherapy expansions changed minimally after therapy.

Generated by immunoSEQ multiplex PCR, the TCRdb table keeps only in-frame clones and is missing some. The profile shows about 17,000 clones, 85% of them singletons. The clonotype comes from a human patient who had received a solid organ transplant and had CMV disease. Some T cells may have originated in the graft donor. The sample in question was CD8+ T cells from blood, obtained after autologous CMV-specific T cell therapy. V and J are TRBV30 and TRBJ1-4; D is uncertain. This CDR3 reads CAWMPRGTNEKLFF. CDR3 in DNA: TGTGCCTGGATGCCTCGGGGAACTAATGAAAAACTGTTTTTT.